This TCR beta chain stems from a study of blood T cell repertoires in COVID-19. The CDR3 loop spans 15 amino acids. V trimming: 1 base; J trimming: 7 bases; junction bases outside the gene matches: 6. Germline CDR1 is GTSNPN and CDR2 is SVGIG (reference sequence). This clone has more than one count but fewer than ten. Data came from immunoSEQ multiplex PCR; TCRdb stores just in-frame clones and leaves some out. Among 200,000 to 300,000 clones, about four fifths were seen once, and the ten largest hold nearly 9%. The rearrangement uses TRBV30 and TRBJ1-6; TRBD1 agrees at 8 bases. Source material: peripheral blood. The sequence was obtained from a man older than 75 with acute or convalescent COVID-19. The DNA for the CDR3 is TGTGCCTGGAGTGCCTTAGGACAGGGAAATTCACCCCTCCACTTT. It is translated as CAWSALGQGNSPLHF.